This T cell receptor beta chain was identified in a study of blood T cells in healthy people across ages. Whole-study context: In model experiments, template switching was able to capture about one barcoded beta molecule for every two T cells that were present. Broader study findings: Estimates drawn from one million T cells were deemed to understate diversity.

Concerning this clonotype itself: Antigen specificity is unknown.

It was with a sample-barcoded 5' primer and a J-beta primer mix that a second PCR of roughly 6 to 11 cycles was run. Template switching added a 12-random-nucleotide identifier to every cDNA molecule. TCRdb analysed the 5' RACE reads with MiXCR anew, one entry per CDR3 protein. The table records 450,000 to 600,000 distinct CDR3 sequences, about a quarter of them present only once. Germline V lookup: CDR1 SGHDT, CDR2 YYEEEE. V lost 4 bases and J lost 7, with 12 bases in between. This CDR3 region has 13 residues. This sample was also put to use in a study of T cells of mothers and their children.

This chain connects TRBV5-6 to TRBJ2-1; D unresolved. Sequencing was done on a sample of blood. The sequence came from a boy younger than 10 in good health. The CDR3 DNA reads as TGTGCCAGCAGCCTTGACCCTACAAATGAGCAGTTCTTC. Translating it yields CASSLDPTNEQFF. The variable domain in full, with the rest retrieved from reference TRBV5-6 and TRBJ2-1, is DAGVTQSPTHLIKTRGQQVTLRCSPKSGHDTVSWYQQALGQGPQFIFQYYEEEERQRGNFPDRFSGHQFPNYSSELNVNALLLGDSALYLCASSLDPTNEQFFGPGTRLTVL.